These 10 T cell receptor beta chains came from one sample sequenced in a study of CD8 T cells in ankylosing spondylitis (TCRdb year 2017). What the authors observed across the whole study: Blood from ankylosing spondylitis patients appeared to be characterized by a TCR beta motif composed of roughly eight highly homologous amino acid variants.

Libraries were made using 5' RACE. Sequencing used an Illumina HiSeq 2500. The raw public data were reprocessed by TCRdb itself: fastp quality trimming at Q25, MiXCR clonotype calling, in-frame beta chains only. Identical CDR3 proteins give one entry, which carries the most common genes and DNA. This sample has around 430,000 distinct CDR3 sequences in its table, and 17% of those were observed once. Over 1% of the sample belongs to the ten largest clones. These receptors are not linked to any known antigen. The sequenced sample consisted of blood, either unsorted or a sorted T cell fraction (not recorded which). The receptors were gathered from a male donor with ankylosing spondylitis.

This clonotype was seen at least ten times. J is TRBJ2-3 and V is TRBV12-3 or TRBV12-4, with 8 bases fitting TRBD1. After removal of 7 bases from V and 1 base from J, the junction contained 4 bases not matched to a gene. The CDR3 is made up of 14 amino acids. CDR3: CASTPGQGTDTQYF. CDR3 DNA: TGTGCCAGCACCCCGGGACAGGGCACAGATACGCAGTATTTT.

The genes are TRBV25-1 and TRBJ2-5; possibly TRBD1 or TRBD2 for D (5 bases each). Germline V gene lookup returns CDR1 MGHDK and CDR2 SYGVNS. This CDR3 is 13 amino acids long. Trimming cost V 4 bases and J 4 bases, with 10 bases left between them. CDR3 in amino acids: CASSVAGRETQYF. The CDR3, as DNA: TGTGCCAGCAGTGTAGCAGGGAGAGAGACCCAGTACTTC.

In this sample, this clonotype turned up many times. The chain combines TRBV12-3 or TRBV12-4 with TRBJ2-1; D remains unclear. Trimming left V 6 bases short and J 10 bases short, with 10 bases between. The CDR3 consists of 11 residues. The CDR3 bases are TGTGCCAGCAGCTCCTTGGGGGAGCAGTTCTTC. This gives the protein CASSSLGEQFF.

The CDR3 is CSASTGTSGDNEQFF. DNA of the CDR3: TGCAGTGCGAGCACCGGGACTAGCGGGGACAATGAGCAGTTCTTC. This rearrangement joins TRBV20-1 to TRBJ2-1; 13 nucleotides match TRBD2. J gave up 5 bases and V 6 bases, and 7 bases lay outside the gene matches. Germline CDR1 DFQATT, CDR2 SNEGSKA (reference sequence). The CDR3 is made up of 15 amino acids.

This clonotype has a handful of counts. This sequence joins TRBV5-6 and TRBJ2-5, with 8 bases fitting TRBD2. The CDR3 spans 19 residues. The germline CDR1 and CDR2 sequences are SGHDT and YYEEEE. V shed 0 bases and J 4 bases; nucleotides not matched to a gene: 17. For the CDR3, the DNA is TGTGCCAGCAGCTTGGAGTCGCGGCTAGCGGGTATGGTGGGAGAGACCCAGTACTTC. Translating it yields CASSLESRLAGMVGETQYF.

The rearrangement uses TRBV2 and TRBJ2-2; D is perhaps TRBD1 (5 bases). The CDR3 covers 14 residues. Between the trimmed V and J ends, which lost 8 bases and 1 base, there was a span of 11 bases. Germline V gives CDR1 SNHLY, CDR2 FYNNEI. CDR3 in DNA: TGTGCCAGCGGGGCTCAGAGGAACACCGGGGAGCTGTTTTTT. Its translation: CASGAQRNTGELFF.

This clonotype was counted many times. The chain carries TRBV29-1 and TRBJ2-1; the D gene is possibly TRBD2 (5 bases). Germline loops: CDR1 SQVTM, CDR2 ANQGSEA. V was pared by 4 bases and J by 10 bases, with 14 bases between. The CDR3 is 12 residues long. CDR3 nucleotides: TGCAGCGTTGCCCCCGGGATGGAGGAGCAGTTCTTC. Translation gives CSVAPGMEEQFF.

This clonotype was detected a few times. This sequence joins TRBV12-3 or TRBV12-4 and TRBJ1-5, with TRBD1 as a possible D gene (6 bases). The CDR3 is 15 residues long. Deletions cut 5 bases from V and 2 bases from J, with 13 bases between. The CDR3 DNA reads TGTGCCAGCAGTCCACGGGGGCAGGGCAATCAGCCCCAGCATTTT. It codes for CASSPRGQGNQPQHF.

The J gene is TRBJ1-1, the V gene TRBV5-1, with D hard to call. The CDR3 extends over 13 amino acids. V shed 3 bases and J shed 1 base, with 7 bases lying between them. Germline CDR1 SGHRS, CDR2 YFSETQ. The CDR3 bases are TGCGCCAGCAGCTGGGAGGCGAACACTGAAGCTTTCTTT. This codes for CASSWEANTEAFF.

This clonotype has a handful of counts. V usage is TRBV10-2 and J usage is TRBJ1-5; D unresolved. V was trimmed by 0 bases and J by 3 bases, leaving 6 bases between them. Germline V gene data show CDR1 as WSHSY and CDR2 as SAAADI. The CDR3 is 14 residues long. In nucleotides, the CDR3 is TGCGCCAGCAGTGAGTCAGACAACAATCAGCCCCAGCATTTT. It encodes CASSESDNNQPQHF.